Each of the 30 T cell receptor beta chains below was sequenced from the same sample in a study of beta chain features in type 1 diabetes. Study-wide results and limits: Moderate yet significant TCRB CDR3 shortening was seen in Type 1 diabetes patients in all four CD4+ subsets.

What these receptors recognize is not known. Reverse transcription of all isolated RNA meant that expressed TCRB transcripts were sequenced. The table came from immunoSEQ multiplex PCR; TCRdb's copy has only in-frame clones and leaves some out. Here the sample spans about 150,000 clones, 7.8% being singletons. Input material: central memory CD4+ T cells from blood. The receptors were gathered from a woman aged 40 to 55 with type 1 diabetes.

This clone was picked up a small number of times. The chain recombines TRBV7-9 with TRBJ2-7; weak D call: TRBD1 (6 bases). The CDR3 is made up of 14 amino acids. CDR1 and CDR2 from the germline V gene are SEHNR and FQNEAQ (reference sequence). Trimming cost V 4 bases and J 5 bases, with 15 bases left between them. The CDR3 loop is CASSSYRELNEQYF. CDR3 in DNA: TGTGCCAGCAGCTCCTACAGGGAACTCAACGAGCAGTACTTC. Variable domain in full (rest from reference TRBV7-9 and TRBJ2-7): DTGVSQNPRHKITKRGQNVTFRCDPISEHNRLYWYRQTLGQGPEFLTYFQNEAQLEKSRLLSDRFSAERPKGSFSTLEIQRTEQGDSAMYLCASSSYRELNEQYFGPGTRLTVT.

V and J are TRBV18 and TRBJ2-1; 9 nucleotides line up with TRBD1. The CDR3 consists of 15 residues. The germline V gene encodes CDR1 KGHSH and CDR2 LQKENI. The V gene end was trimmed by 3 bases and the J gene end by 9 bases; junction bases not matched to a gene: 9. The CDR3 nucleotides read TGTGCCAGCTCACCGCGGGACAGGGAATACGGTGAGCAGTTCTTC. Protein: CASSPRDREYGEQFF.

This clone came up a few times. The chain links TRBV5-1 to TRBJ2-1, with 7 bases fitting TRBD2. Germline CDR1 reads SGHRS; CDR2 reads YFSETQ. The CDR3 is 15 residues long. The J segment lost 0 bases and the V segment lost 2 bases, leaving 2 bases of the junction unmatched. In DNA, the CDR3 is TGCGCCAGCAGCTTAAAGCGGGGCTCCTACAATGAGCAGTTCTTC. Its protein is CASSLKRGSYNEQFF.

This clone came up a few times. This chain connects TRBV30 to TRBJ2-7, with a tentative D call TRBD1 (6 bases). The CDR3 totals 14 residues. CDR1 is GTSNPN and CDR2 is SVGIG in the germline V gene (reference sequence). V lost 1 base to trimming and J lost 6 bases, with 16 bases between them. The CDR3 DNA reads TGTGCCTGGAGTGGTGGGACACCGAATGGCGAGCAGTACTTC. This sequence encodes CAWSGGTPNGEQYF.

The V call is TRBV5-1, the J call TRBJ2-7; weak D call: TRBD2 (6 bases). Per germline, CDR1 SGHRS and CDR2 YFSETQ. Trimming took 4 bases from V and 6 from J, leaving 14 bases between them. This CDR3 is 13 amino acids long. The CDR3 protein is CASSAPGAGEQYF. CDR3 bases: TGCGCCAGCAGCGCCCCGGGAGCGGGCGAGCAGTACTTC.

This clone was counted only a few times. This chain links TRBV9 with TRBJ2-3; TRBD1 aligns across 8 bases. CDR3 length equals 14 residues. V was clipped by 3 bases and J by 3 bases; unmatched bases: 3. Germline lookup yields CDR1 SGDLS and CDR2 YYNGEE. The CDR3 region has the DNA TGTGCCAGCAGCGCCCGGACAGGGACAGATACGCAGTATTTT. It specifies CASSARTGTDTQYF.

The chain recombines TRBV5-1 with TRBJ1-1, with a tentative D call TRBD1 (6 bases). V shed 0 bases and J shed 1 base, with 10 bases lying between them. Germline loops: CDR1 SGHRS, CDR2 YFSETQ. CDR3 size: 15 residues. The CDR3 loop reads CASSLAGTPNTEAFF. The CDR3 nucleotides read TGCGCCAGCAGCTTGGCCGGGACACCGAACACTGAAGCTTTCTTT.

This chain links TRBV7-9 with TRBJ2-1; D perhaps matches TRBD1 (6 bases). V dropped 5 bases and J dropped 12 bases, with 14 bases sitting between them. The CDR3 runs 12 residues. Germline-derived CDR1 and CDR2 are SEHNR and FQNEAQ (reference sequence). The CDR3, as DNA: TGTGCCAGCAGCCAAGACAGGTTGATGCAGTTCTTC. The encoded protein is CASSQDRLMQFF.

The V and J genes are TRBV6-4 and TRBJ2-3; 9 positions agree with TRBD1. The CDR3 totals 13 residues. Trimming removed 3 bases from V and 6 bases from J; junction bases left unmatched: 1. Germline V gives CDR1 MRHNA, CDR2 SNTAGT. This chain's CDR3 is CASSEQGADTQYF. DNA for the CDR3: TGTGCCAGCAGTGAACAGGGGGCGGATACGCAGTATTTT.

The sample holds many counts of this clone. The rearrangement links TRBV29-1 to TRBJ2-3; a possible D gene is TRBD2 (6 bases). The ends were cut back, 6 bases at V and 2 bases at J, with 15 bases in the middle. The CDR3 has 14 amino acids. Germline V gene sequence: CDR1 SQVTM, CDR2 ANQGSEA. The CDR3 here is CSVAGRIPTDTQYF. In DNA form, the CDR3 reads TGCAGCGTCGCGGGACGGATCCCCACAGATACGCAGTATTTT.

The chain has TRBV27 and TRBJ1-5, with 8 bases aligning to TRBD1. The V gene end was trimmed by 4 bases and the J gene end by 7 bases; junction bases not matched to a gene: 9. This CDR3 comprises 15 residues. Per germline, CDR1 MNHEY and CDR2 SMNVEV (reference sequence). The chain's CDR3 is CASSSTRQGRQPQHF. DNA of the CDR3: TGTGCCAGCAGTTCCACCAGACAGGGGAGACAGCCCCAGCATTTT.

V usage is TRBV28 and J usage is TRBJ2-4; D perhaps matches TRBD1 (6 bases). The V end lost 6 bases, the J end lost 3 bases, and 12 bases lay between the germline ends. Germline V gene lookup returns CDR1 MDHEN and CDR2 SYDVKM. The CDR3 runs 14 residues. CDR3 DNA sequence: TGTGCCAGCAGCGCGACAGGAGGCAAAAACATTCAGTACTTC. Amino acids: CASSATGGKNIQYF.

The V and J genes are TRBV5-6 and TRBJ1-2, with D possibly being TRBD1 (6 bases). The germline gives CDR1 SGHDT, CDR2 YYEEEE. V lost 5 bases, J lost 8 bases, and 16 bases lay in between. The CDR3 loop spans 13 amino acids. This chain's CDR3 is CASRPGVGDGYTF. DNA of the CDR3: TGTGCCAGCAGGCCAGGGGTAGGGGACGGCTACACCTTC.

This clone was counted a few times. This chain links TRBV27 with TRBJ1-1; the D is unclear. This CDR3 contains 8 residues. The V and J ends lost 10 bases and 8 bases respectively, with 5 bases between them. Germline CDR1 and CDR2: MNHEY and SMNVEV (reference sequence). The CDR3 coding sequence is TGTGCCAACTCCGAAGCTTTCTTT. Protein: CANSEAFF.

V gene TRBV28 combines with J gene TRBJ1-5; 8 nucleotides match TRBD1. CDR3 length: 16 amino acids. The germline CDR1 and CDR2 sequences are MDHEN and SYDVKM. J gave up 1 base and V 7 bases, and 9 bases lay outside the gene matches. This CDR3 is CASNRQGLKSNQPQHF. CDR3 DNA: TGTGCCAGCAACAGACAGGGGTTGAAGAGCAATCAGCCCCAGCATTTT.

V gene TRBV28 combines with J gene TRBJ1-2; no reliable D call. V was clipped by 5 bases and J by 5 bases, with 9 bases between them. Germline V CDR1 and CDR2: MDHEN, SYDVKM. CDR3 length: 12 residues. The CDR3 region is CASSVLLYGYTF. In DNA form, the CDR3 reads TGTGCCAGCAGTGTACTCCTATATGGCTACACCTTC.

V is TRBV27 and J is TRBJ1-1; D is uncertain. Looked up from germline, CDR1 is MNHEY and CDR2 is SMNVEV (reference sequence). V shed 6 bases and J shed 2 bases, with 7 bases lying between them. CDR3 length equals 12 residues. In DNA form, the CDR3 reads TGTGCCAGCAGGGCATTCAACACTGAAGCTTTCTTT. Translated: CASRAFNTEAFF.

In its sample, this clone was seen a few times. V and J are TRBV28 and TRBJ1-5; D is unresolved. Trimming removed 7 bases at V and 7 bases at J, with 17 bases between. Germline CDR1 MDHEN, CDR2 SYDVKM. CDR3 length: 14 residues. The CDR3 DNA reads TGTGCCAGCACCTTAGACGGGGAAAGGCAGCCCCAGCATTTT. It codes for CASTLDGERQPQHF. Based on the CDR3 plus reference TRBV28 and TRBJ1-5, the full variable domain is DVKVTQSSRYLVKRTGEKVFLECVQDMDHENMFWYRQDPGLGLRLIYFSYDVKMKEKGDIPEGYSVSREKKERFSLILESASTNQTSMYLCASTLDGERQPQHFGDGTRLSIL.

This clone has a handful of counts. The chain joins TRBV4-3 to TRBJ1-2; D uncertain. There are 13 residues in the CDR3. V gave up 0 bases and J gave up 8 bases, with 10 bases separating them. Germline lookup yields CDR1 LGHNA and CDR2 YSLEER. The chain's CDR3 is CASSQEGGLGYTF. Written as DNA, the CDR3 is TGCGCCAGCAGCCAAGAGGGCGGACTCGGCTACACCTTC.

CDR3 bases: TGTGCCAGCAGCTTGAGGCCCGGGACAGGGGCTGGGGCCAACGTCCTGACTTTC. Translation gives CASSLRPGTGAGANVLTF. This sequence joins TRBV5-6 and TRBJ2-6; 10 bases are a match to TRBD1. The CDR3 covers 18 residues. The V segment lost 1 base and the J segment 2 bases; nucleotides outside the gene matches: 6. CDR1 SGHDT and CDR2 YYEEEE come from the germline V gene.

The chain recombines TRBV18 with TRBJ1-2; D remains ambiguous. CDR1 is KGHSH and CDR2 is LQKENI in the germline V gene. Between the trimmed V and J ends, which lost 4 bases and 7 bases, there was a span of 22 bases. The CDR3 runs 16 residues. Here the CDR3 DNA reads TGTGCCAGCTCACGGGAGATGGCGGCCGCAAAAGGTGGCTACACCTTC. Protein sequence: CASSREMAAAKGGYTF. The entire variable domain, with the rest obtained from reference TRBV18 and TRBJ1-2, is as follows: NAGVMQNPRHLVRRRGQEARLRCSPMKGHSHVYWYRQLPEEGLKFMVYLQKENIIDESGMPKERFSAEFPKEGPSILRIQQVVRGDSAAYFCASSREMAAAKGGYTFGSGTRLTVV.

This chain connects TRBV5-6 to TRBJ1-2; the match to TRBD1 covers 8 bases. The CDR3 is 17 amino acids. Germline CDR1 and CDR2: SGHDT and YYEEEE. The junction had 15 bases not matched to a gene; V was cut back by 0 bases and J by 8 bases. CDR3 amino acids: CASSLVSGQGRWDGYTF. CDR3 nucleotides: TGTGCCAGCAGCTTGGTATCTGGACAGGGAAGGTGGGACGGCTACACCTTC.

The chain is built from TRBV11-1 and TRBJ2-6; tentative D call: TRBD2 (5 bases). Trimming removed 4 bases at V and 0 bases at J, with 19 bases between. Germline loops: CDR1 SGHAT, CDR2 FQDESV (reference sequence). The CDR3 is made up of 19 amino acids. The CDR3 DNA reads as TGTGCCAGCAGCTCCCAGTTAGGGAGCGGAAGCTCTGGGGCCAACGTCCTGACTTTC. Translated, it gives CASSSQLGSGSSGANVLTF.

The chain is built from TRBV28 and TRBJ1-1, with D maybe TRBD1 (5 bases). V lost 5 bases to trimming and J lost 6 bases, with 10 bases between them. Germline CDR1 MDHEN, CDR2 SYDVKM. The CDR3 covers 12 residues. In nucleotides, the CDR3 is TGTGCCAGCAGTCGCAGGGTTGCTGAAGCTTTCTTT. The encoded protein is CASSRRVAEAFF.

This clone was counted between two and nine times. The chain couples TRBV14 to TRBJ2-7, with 8 bases fitting TRBD2. The length of the CDR3 is 14 residues. J was trimmed by 4 bases and V by 3 bases; bases with no gene match: 5. Germline V gene data show CDR1 as SGHDN and CDR2 as FVKESK. The CDR3 sequence is CASSHAAGVYEQYF. As DNA, the CDR3 is TGTGCCAGCAGCCACGCAGCGGGGGTTTACGAGCAGTACTTC.

This clone was seen more than once but under ten times. The V call is TRBV6-6, the J call TRBJ2-7, with a tentative D call TRBD2 (5 bases). Per the germline V gene, CDR1 is MNHNY and CDR2 is SVGAGI (reference sequence). V was cut by 0 bases and J by 0 bases, with 12 bases left in between. The CDR3 has 16 residues. CDR3 residues: CASSYSSVGNSYEQYF. In DNA, the CDR3 is TGTGCCAGCAGTTACTCGTCGGTCGGGAACTCCTACGAGCAGTACTTC.

This clone was seen at least ten times. V is TRBV7-2 and J is TRBJ2-7, with D perhaps matching TRBD2 (6 bases). The CDR3 length is 14 residues. Trimming pared 5 bases from V and 1 base from J, leaving 12 bases between. The germline CDR1 and CDR2 sequences are SGHTA and FQGNSA. In nucleotides, the CDR3 is TGTGCCAGCAGCCAGGACTACCGATCCTACGAGCAGTACTTC. Protein: CASSQDYRSYEQYF. Combining the CDR3 with reference TRBV7-2 and TRBJ2-7 gives the whole variable domain GAGVSQSPSNKVTEKGKDVELRCDPISGHTALYWYRQSLGQGLEFLIYFQGNSAPDKSGLPSDRFSAERTGGSVSTLTIQRTQQEDSAVYLCASSQDYRSYEQYFGPGTRLTVT.

The rearrangement links TRBV9 to TRBJ1-5; 9 bases line up with TRBD1. The CDR3 runs 15 residues. CDR1 is SGDLS and CDR2 is YYNGEE in the germline V gene. J was trimmed by 6 bases and V by 4 bases; bases with no gene match: 8. The CDR3 here is CASSPLGTGSQPQHF. CDR3 DNA: TGTGCCAGCAGCCCCCTGGGGACAGGGTCTCAGCCCCAGCATTTT.

The V and J genes are TRBV28 and TRBJ1-1, with 8 bases lining up with TRBD1. This CDR3 region has 12 residues. Germline V gene sequence: CDR1 MDHEN, CDR2 SYDVKM. Unmatched junction bases numbered 7, after V lost 5 bases and J lost 11 bases. The CDR3 nucleotides are TGTGCCAGCAGTCTCAGACAGGGGTCGGCTTTCTTT. This sequence encodes CASSLRQGSAFF.

This clone turned up a few times. The V gene is TRBV5-4, the J gene TRBJ1-2; a possible D gene is TRBD1 (6 bases). The CDR3 consists of 15 residues. Germline values: CDR1 SGHNT, CDR2 YYREEE (reference sequence). V was trimmed by 0 bases and J by 0 bases, leaving 9 bases between them. For the CDR3, the DNA is TGTGCCAGCAGCTTGGCGACAGGTCCTAACTATGGCTACACCTTC. Translation gives CASSLATGPNYGYTF.